These T cell receptor beta chains were read from a single sample in a study of blood T cell repertoires in COVID-19. Generated by immunoSEQ multiplex PCR, the TCRdb table keeps only in-frame clones and is missing some. The profile shows some 42,000 clones, about 85% of them singletons. The sequenced sample was peripheral blood. All receptors derive from a human donor in a cohort sampled during active COVID-19. Each CDR3 is given with its conserved first and last residue. Fields, in order: V gene, J gene, D gene, clone size, CDR3 protein, CDR3 DNA. D genes are given only for firm matches. Rows give clone size only sometimes, using once, few, many, or a class for an expanded clone.

V: TRBV4-1
J: TRBJ2-1
D: .
size: .
CDR3: CASSLSRVRGPVNEQFF
DNA: TGCGCCAGCAGCCTGTCGAGGGTCAGGGGCCCGGTAAATGAGCAGTTCTTC

V: TRBV29-1
J: TRBJ2-3
D: .
size: once
CDR3: CSVEEGGYTDTQYF
DNA: TGCAGCGTTGAAGAGGGGGGTTACACAGATACGCAGTATTTT

V: TRBV6-5
J: TRBJ1-1
D: .
size: .
CDR3: CASSPGRAGAFF
DNA: TGTGCCAGCAGCCCCGGGAGGGCAGGAGCTTTCTTT

V: TRBV6-1
J: TRBJ2-5
D: .
size: .
CDR3: CASSDTRIETQYF
DNA: TGTGCCAGCAGTGATACCAGGATAGAGACCCAGTACTTC

V: TRBV19
J: TRBJ2-3
D: .
size: .
CDR3: CASSIGRDTDTQYF
DNA: TGTGCCAGTAGTATAGGACGGGACACAGATACGCAGTATTTT

V: TRBV4-1
J: TRBJ2-3
D: .
size: .
CDR3: CASSQAPSGTDTQYF
DNA: TGCGCCAGCAGCCAAGCCCCGAGCGGCACAGATACGCAGTATTTT

V: TRBV4-2
J: TRBJ1-2
D: TRBD1
size: .
CDR3: CASSQDRTGSGYTF
DNA: TGTGCCAGCAGCCAAGATCGGACAGGGAGTGGCTACACCTTC

V: TRBV19
J: TRBJ1-3
D: TRBD1
size: .
CDR3: CASGAGGTGNTIYF
DNA: TGTGCCAGTGGCGCAGGGGGAACTGGAAACACCATATATTTT

V: TRBV5-1
J: TRBJ2-1
D: TRBD1
size: .
CDR3: CASSPGTGSREQFF
DNA: TGCGCCAGCAGCCCCGGGACAGGGAGCCGTGAGCAGTTCTTC

V: TRBV28
J: TRBJ1-5
D: TRBD1
size: .
CDR3: CASSTSTGQGFIQPQHF
DNA: TGTGCCAGCAGCACATCAACGGGACAGGGGTTCATTCAGCCCCAGCATTTT

V: TRBV6-4
J: TRBJ2-1
D: .
size: few
CDR3: CASSLQGSSYNEQFF
DNA: TGTGCCAGCAGTCTACAGGGTAGTTCCTACAATGAGCAGTTCTTC

V: TRBV25-1
J: TRBJ1-3
D: .
size: .
CDR3: CASSRSQGQRSGNTIYF
DNA: TGTGCCAGCAGCCGCTCCCAAGGACAGCGCTCTGGAAACACCATATATTTT

V: TRBV7-8
J: TRBJ2-1
D: TRBD2
size: .
CDR3: CASSSTFSGVYYNEQFF
DNA: TGTGCCAGCAGCTCCACATTTAGCGGGGTTTACTACAATGAGCAGTTCTTC

V: TRBV18
J: TRBJ1-4
D: .
size: .
CDR3: CASSAGTGGEKLFF
DNA: TGTGCCAGCTCAGCAGGGACCGGAGGGGAAAAACTGTTTTTT

V: TRBV7-2
J: TRBJ2-5
D: .
size: once
CDR3: CASSGGFQETQYF
DNA: TGTGCCAGCAGCGGGGGGTTCCAAGAGACCCAGTACTTC

V: TRBV5-4
J: TRBJ1-1
D: .
size: .
CDR3: CASSLAVNTEAFF
DNA: TGTGCCAGCAGCTTGGCGGTGAACACTGAAGCTTTCTTT

V: TRBV5-1
J: TRBJ2-3
D: TRBD1
size: .
CDR3: CASSLAPQGAGTDTQYF
DNA: TGCGCCAGCAGCTTGGCCCCACAGGGGGCGGGCACAGATACGCAGTATTTT

V: TRBV18
J: TRBJ1-6
D: .
size: .
CDR3: CASSKGGNNSPLHF
DNA: TGTGCCAGCTCAAAGGGAGGGAATAATTCACCCCTCCACTTT

V: TRBV9
J: TRBJ1-4
D: TRBD1
size: .
CDR3: CASSPTGQGASEKLFF
DNA: TGTGCCAGCAGCCCGACGGGACAGGGGGCTTCTGAAAAACTGTTTTTT

V: TRBV2
J: TRBJ1-6
D: .
size: few
CDR3: CASSEKYAGTNSPLHF
DNA: TGTGCCAGCAGTGAAAAGTACGCGGGTACCAATTCACCCCTCCACTTT

V: TRBV18
J: TRBJ1-3
D: .
size: .
CDR3: CASSPFRDRNTIYF
DNA: TGTGCCAGCTCACCATTCCGGGATAGAAACACCATATATTTT

V: TRBV5-1
J: TRBJ2-7
D: TRBD2
size: few
CDR3: CASGLAGGLVYEQYF
DNA: TGCGCCAGCGGATTAGCGGGGGGTCTTGTCTACGAGCAGTACTTC

V: TRBV7-3
J: TRBJ2-6
D: .
size: .
CDR3: CASSPAGSNGANVLTF
DNA: TGTGCCAGCAGTCCCGCGGGGTCTAATGGGGCCAACGTCCTGACTTTC

V: TRBV28
J: TRBJ1-5
D: .
size: .
CDR3: CASSSRGGYSNQPQHF
DNA: TGTGCCAGCAGTTCCCGTGGAGGTTATAGCAATCAGCCCCAGCATTTT

V: TRBV12-5
J: TRBJ2-5
D: TRBD1
size: .
CDR3: CASRDSNGETQYF
DNA: TGTGCTAGCCGGGACAGCAATGGGGAGACCCAGTACTTC

V: TRBV11-3
J: TRBJ1-6
D: .
size: few
CDR3: CASSLRNNSPLHF
DNA: TGTGCCAGCAGCCTGAGGAATAATTCACCCCTCCACTTT

V: TRBV27
J: TRBJ1-6
D: .
size: .
CDR3: CASSLGGSGNSPLHF
DNA: TGTGCCAGCAGTTTAGGGGGGTCGGGGAATTCACCCCTCCACTTT

V: TRBV5-1
J: TRBJ2-3
D: TRBD1
size: .
CDR3: CASSQRQGGADTQYF
DNA: TGCGCCAGCAGCCAGAGACAGGGCGGCGCAGATACGCAGTATTTT